What follows is one TCR beta chain and its context. Its antigen is not known. The data belong to a study of T cell responses to AZD1222 COVID-19 vaccine. The study's findings and limits: Repertoires were obtained solely post-peak T cell response.

Libraries were prepared by immunoSEQ multiplex PCR; TCRdb keeps only in-frame clonotypes and omits some of them. The profile shows about 100,000 clones, more than 75% of them singletons. The CDR3 runs to 17 residues. In germline, CDR1 is MDHEN, CDR2 SYDVKM. Trimming took 4 bases from V and 4 from J; bases not matched to a gene: 10. This TCR derives from an adult in good health. The V call is TRBV28, the J call TRBJ1-2, with TRBD1 matching over 12 bases. Sequenced material: peripheral blood, taken on day 0 of AZD1222 vaccination. The CDR3 nucleotides read TGTGCCAGCAGTTCACCGGGACAGGGGGCTAATAGCTATGGCTACACCTTC. Protein sequence: CASSSPGQGANSYGYTF.